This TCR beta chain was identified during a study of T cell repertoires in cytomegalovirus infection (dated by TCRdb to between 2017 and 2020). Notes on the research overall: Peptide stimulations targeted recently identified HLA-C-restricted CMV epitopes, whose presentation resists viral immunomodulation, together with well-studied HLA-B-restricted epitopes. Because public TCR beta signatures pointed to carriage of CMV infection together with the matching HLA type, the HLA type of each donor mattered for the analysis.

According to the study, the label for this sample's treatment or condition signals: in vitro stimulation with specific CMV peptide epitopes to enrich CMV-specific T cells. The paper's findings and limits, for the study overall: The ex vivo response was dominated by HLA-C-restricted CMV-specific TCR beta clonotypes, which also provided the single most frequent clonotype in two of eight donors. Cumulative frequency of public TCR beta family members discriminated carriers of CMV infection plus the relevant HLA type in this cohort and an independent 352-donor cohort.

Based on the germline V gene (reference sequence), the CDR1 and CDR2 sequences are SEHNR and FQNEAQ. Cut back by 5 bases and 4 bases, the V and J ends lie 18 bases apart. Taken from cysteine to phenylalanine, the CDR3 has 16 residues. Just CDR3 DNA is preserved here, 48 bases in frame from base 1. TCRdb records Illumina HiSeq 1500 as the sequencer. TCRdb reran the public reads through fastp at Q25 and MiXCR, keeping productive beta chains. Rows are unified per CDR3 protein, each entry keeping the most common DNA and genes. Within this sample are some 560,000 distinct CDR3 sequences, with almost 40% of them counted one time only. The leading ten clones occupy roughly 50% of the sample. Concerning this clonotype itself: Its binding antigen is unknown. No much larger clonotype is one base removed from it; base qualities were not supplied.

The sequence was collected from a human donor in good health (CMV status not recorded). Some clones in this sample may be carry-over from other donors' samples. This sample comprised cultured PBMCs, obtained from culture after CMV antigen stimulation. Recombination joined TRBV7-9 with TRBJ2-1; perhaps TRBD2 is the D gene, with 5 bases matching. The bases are TGTGCCAGCAGCGTGCACCTAAACGGGATTTACAATGAGCAGTTCTTC. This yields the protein CASSVHLNGIYNEQFF.